These 24 T cell receptor beta chains share one sample of origin, sequenced in a study of cytomegalovirus exposure and HLA in healthy donors. This table comes from immunoSEQ multiplex PCR, and its TCRdb copy is limited to in-frame clones, with some not included. The sample records fewer than 200,000 clones, 75% to 95% being singletons. The sequenced sample was PBMCs. All receptors derive from a woman between 18 and 29 years old in good health and CMV-seropositive.

The chain combines TRBV28 with TRBJ1-1; tentatively, D is TRBD1 (5 bases). CDR3 size: 16 residues. V was clipped by 4 bases and J by 6 bases, with 21 bases between them. Germline V gene data show CDR1 as MDHEN and CDR2 as SYDVKM. CDR3 nucleotides: TGTGCCAGCAGTTCCCCCATCGCTCGGGGGGTGGCTGAAGCTTTCTTT. Protein product: CASSSPIARGVAEAFF.

This clone has a handful of counts. The chain employs TRBV2 and TRBJ1-5; D gene uncertain. Germline values: CDR1 SNHLY, CDR2 FYNNEI. V lost 3 bases to trimming and J lost 7 bases, with 7 bases between them. This CDR3 spans 12 amino acids. The chain's CDR3 is CASSDTGQPQHF. CDR3 sequence (DNA): TGTGCCAGCAGTGATACGGGGCAGCCCCAGCATTTT. The whole variable domain, filled in from reference TRBV2 and TRBJ1-5, reads EPEVTQTPSHQVTQMGQEVILRCVPISNHLYFYWYRQILGQKVEFLVSFYNNEISEKSEIFDDQFSVERPDGSNFTLKIRSTKLEDSAMYFCASSDTGQPQHFGDGTRLSIL.

The chain employs TRBV6-5 and TRBJ1-3; tentative D call: TRBD1 (5 bases). The CDR3 sequence is 15 residues long. The germline V gene encodes CDR1 MNHEY and CDR2 SVGAGI. Trimming took 6 bases from V and 2 from J, leaving 14 bases between them. This CDR3 reads CASSLKPGAGNTIYF. CDR3 sequence (DNA): TGTGCCAGCAGCCTTAAGCCGGGGGCTGGAAACACCATATATTTT.

The chain is built from TRBV30 and TRBJ2-1, with 8 bases aligning to TRBD2. The CDR3 is 15 amino acids. V was pared by 6 bases and J by 1 base, with 8 bases of the junction left unmatched. Per germline, CDR1 GTSNPN and CDR2 SVGIG (reference sequence). The CDR3 spells CACSRGDTSYNEQFF. The CDR3 bases are TGTGCCTGCTCGCGGGGGGATACATCCTACAATGAGCAGTTCTTC.

The chain uses TRBV2 and TRBJ1-5, with 8 nucleotides matching TRBD1. Germline CDR1 is SNHLY and CDR2 is FYNNEI. The CDR3 is 16 amino acids. Trimming at V came to 3 bases and at J to 4 bases, leaving 8 bases not matched to a gene. CDR3 region: CASSDGQGIFNQPQHF. The DNA for the CDR3 is TGTGCCAGCAGTGACGGACAGGGAATTTTTAATCAGCCCCAGCATTTT.

The chain has TRBV6-5 and TRBJ2-1; D might be TRBD2 (5 bases). The ends were cut back, 4 bases at V and 2 bases at J, with 15 bases in the middle. The CDR3 totals 16 residues. Germline CDR1 and CDR2: MNHEY and SVGAGI. As DNA, the CDR3 is TGTGCCAGCAGTTTTAAGGGAGAGACCCCCTACAATGAGCAGTTCTTC. This codes for CASSFKGETPYNEQFF.

This sequence joins TRBV6-1 and TRBJ1-2; possibly TRBD1 for D (5 bases). The germline V gene has CDR1 MNHNS and CDR2 SASEGT. Trimming took 6 bases from V and 4 from J, leaving 12 bases between them. CDR3 length: 13 amino acids. The CDR3: CASSMTVSYGYTF. In nucleotides, the CDR3 is TGTGCCAGCAGCATGACAGTAAGCTATGGCTACACCTTC.

This clone was observed a few times. This chain uses TRBV2 with TRBJ2-5, with 7 bases identical to TRBD1. Germline CDR1 and CDR2: SNHLY and FYNNEI. J lost 5 bases, V lost 7 bases, and 10 bases had no gene match. The CDR3 loop spans 14 amino acids. For the CDR3, the DNA is TGTGCCAGCAATAAGGGGGCCCATTCGGAGACCCAGTACTTC. Its protein product is CASNKGAHSETQYF.

CDR3 DNA: TGCGCCAGCAGCCAAACCTCCGGAGCGCCCCAGCTGTTTTTT. Amino acid sequence: CASSQTSGAPQLFF. V and J are TRBV4-1 and TRBJ2-2; no firm D call. The V gene's germline CDR1 is MGHRA and CDR2 YSYEKL. This CDR3 comprises 14 residues. Trimming left V 2 bases short and J 12 bases short, with 16 bases between.

The CDR3: CASSLTGTAYGYTF. CDR3 DNA sequence: TGTGCCAGCAGCTTAACCGGGACAGCCTATGGCTACACCTTC. The chain couples TRBV11-1 to TRBJ1-2; 7 nucleotides align to TRBD1. CDR1 and CDR2 from the germline V gene are SGHAT and FQDESV (reference sequence). The trim removed 2 bases at V and 4 bases at J, leaving 4 bases unmatched. This CDR3 spans 14 amino acids.

The chain is built from TRBV7-2 and TRBJ2-5, with D perhaps matching TRBD2 (6 bases). Germline loops: CDR1 SGHTA, CDR2 FQGNSA. The CDR3 has 15 residues. The V gene lost 5 bases and the J gene lost 2 bases, with 15 bases spanning the gap. The CDR3 protein is CASSHSGLPQETQYF. The CDR3, as DNA: TGTGCCAGCAGCCACTCGGGACTGCCTCAAGAGACCCAGTACTTC.

The CDR3 protein is CASSNLQGSNEKLFF. In DNA, the CDR3 is TGTGCCAGCAGTAACTTACAGGGGTCTAATGAAAAACTGTTTTTT. The chain couples TRBV25-1 to TRBJ1-4; 7 bases are shared with TRBD1. CDR3 length: 15 amino acids. The germline V gene encodes CDR1 MGHDK and CDR2 SYGVNS. V was pared by 5 bases and J by 3 bases, with 6 bases of the junction left unmatched.

The rearrangement joins TRBV28 to TRBJ2-1; D tentatively reads TRBD1 or TRBD2 (10 bases each). Per the germline V gene, CDR1 is MDHEN and CDR2 is SYDVKM. The CDR3 runs to 21 residues. Trimming removed 6 bases at V and 7 bases at J, with 37 bases between. The CDR3 sequence is CASSDRGGQGENSGRRNEQFF. The DNA of the CDR3 is TGTGCCAGCAGCGACAGGGGCGGACAGGGGGAAAATAGCGGGAGGAGAAATGAGCAGTTCTTC.

The chain couples TRBV28 to TRBJ1-1; D uncertain. V dropped 4 bases and J dropped 3 bases, with 12 bases sitting between them. Germline values: CDR1 MDHEN, CDR2 SYDVKM. There are 14 residues in the CDR3. The CDR3, as DNA: TGTGCCAGCAGTTACCCGGGTCGGGACACTGAAGCTTTCTTT. This sequence encodes CASSYPGRDTEAFF.

J is TRBJ2-3 and V is TRBV5-4, with D possibly TRBD2 on 6 matching bases. Trimming pared 3 bases from V and 0 bases from J, leaving 14 bases between. This CDR3 is 16 amino acids long. Germline loops: CDR1 SGHNT, CDR2 YYREEE (reference sequence). CDR3 nucleotides: TGTGCCAGCAGCTCGCGGGACCCCAAGAGCACAGATACGCAGTATTTT. Its translation: CASSSRDPKSTDTQYF.

This rearrangement joins TRBV7-8 to TRBJ2-3, with a possible D match to TRBD2 (5 bases). Germline CDR1 reads SGHVS; CDR2 reads FQNEAQ. The V and J ends lost 5 bases and 2 bases respectively, with 11 bases between them. This CDR3 is 14 amino acids long. CDR3 region: CASSKRDFTDTQYF. The CDR3, as DNA: TGTGCCAGCAGCAAACGGGATTTCACAGATACGCAGTATTTT. The whole variable domain, remainder taken from reference TRBV7-8 and TRBJ2-3, is GAGVSQSPRYKVAKRGQDVALRCDPISGHVSLFWYQQALGQGPEFLTYFQNEAQLDKSGLPSDRFFAERPEGSVSTLKIQRTQQEDSAVYLCASSKRDFTDTQYFGPGTRLTVL.

The V call is TRBV6-5, the J call TRBJ2-1, with D maybe TRBD1 (6 bases). CDR3 length equals 12 residues. The germline CDR1 and CDR2 sequences are MNHEY and SVGAGI. The V and J ends lost 8 bases and 3 bases respectively, with 8 bases between them. For the CDR3, the DNA is TGTGCCAGCGGACAGTTCTACAATGAGCAGTTCTTC. It is translated as CASGQFYNEQFF.

V is TRBV6-5 and J is TRBJ2-7; 10 bases fit TRBD2. The V gene end was trimmed by 0 bases and the J gene end by 5 bases; junction bases not matched to a gene: 4. Germline lookup yields CDR1 MNHEY and CDR2 SVGAGI. The CDR3 has 15 amino acids. In DNA form, the CDR3 reads TGTGCCAGCAGTTACTCTCCGGGACTAGCGCACGAGCAGTACTTC. Its translation: CASSYSPGLAHEQYF.

This chain joins TRBV7-2 and TRBJ2-5, with D uncertain. The CDR3 sequence is 14 residues long. CDR1 is SGHTA and CDR2 is FQGNSA in the germline V gene. V lost 2 bases and J lost 2, with 9 bases in between. The CDR3, as DNA: TGTGCCAGCAGCTTACGCTTCCAGCAAGAGACCCAGTACTTC. Translated: CASSLRFQQETQYF.

This chain uses TRBV5-8 with TRBJ1-5; D may be TRBD1 (6 bases). CDR1 and CDR2 from the germline V gene are SGHTS and YDEGEE. There are 15 residues in the CDR3. V was clipped by 5 bases and J by 0 bases, with 12 bases between them. In DNA form, the CDR3 reads TGTGCCAGCAGTCTGGGGGACAATAGCAATCAGCCCCAGCATTTT. Residues: CASSLGDNSNQPQHF.

This chain links TRBV13 with TRBJ2-5; 12 bases fit TRBD2. This CDR3 contains 19 residues. The germline V gene has CDR1 PRHDT and CDR2 FYEKMQ (reference sequence). Trimming cost V 4 bases and J 5 bases; bases outside gene matches: 17. The CDR3 DNA is TGTGCCAGCAGCTCCCACCCGGTTCTAGCGGGGGGGCTGGGGGAGACCCAGTACTTC. Residues: CASSSHPVLAGGLGETQYF.

The chain employs TRBV11-2 and TRBJ1-1; TRBD1 might be the D (6 bases). The V and J ends lost 5 bases and 1 base respectively, with 17 bases between them. This CDR3 has 16 residues. Looked up from germline, CDR1 is SGHAT and CDR2 is FQNNGV. The CDR3 loop reads CASSPQAGVRNTEAFF. CDR3 in DNA: TGTGCCAGCAGCCCCCAGGCAGGGGTCAGGAACACTGAAGCTTTCTTT.

CDR3 sequence reads: CASSSDRGLNQPQHF. The DNA for the CDR3 is TGTGCCAGCAGTTCCGACAGGGGGCTCAATCAGCCCCAGCATTTT. The rearrangement links TRBV2 to TRBJ1-5; 10 bases agree with TRBD1. V shed 5 bases and J 3 bases; nucleotides not matched to a gene: 4. The CDR3 extends over 15 amino acids. CDR1 SNHLY and CDR2 FYNNEI come from the germline V gene.

This chain links TRBV30 with TRBJ2-6; weak D call: TRBD2 (5 bases). The CDR3 loop spans 16 amino acids. V was shortened by 7 bases and J by 1 base, with 17 bases between the two germline ends. Germline CDR1 and CDR2: GTSNPN and SVGIG (reference sequence). CDR3 sequence reads: CASPSHWTSGANVLTF. The CDR3 DNA reads TGTGCCTCCCCCTCCCACTGGACTTCTGGGGCCAACGTCCTGACTTTC.